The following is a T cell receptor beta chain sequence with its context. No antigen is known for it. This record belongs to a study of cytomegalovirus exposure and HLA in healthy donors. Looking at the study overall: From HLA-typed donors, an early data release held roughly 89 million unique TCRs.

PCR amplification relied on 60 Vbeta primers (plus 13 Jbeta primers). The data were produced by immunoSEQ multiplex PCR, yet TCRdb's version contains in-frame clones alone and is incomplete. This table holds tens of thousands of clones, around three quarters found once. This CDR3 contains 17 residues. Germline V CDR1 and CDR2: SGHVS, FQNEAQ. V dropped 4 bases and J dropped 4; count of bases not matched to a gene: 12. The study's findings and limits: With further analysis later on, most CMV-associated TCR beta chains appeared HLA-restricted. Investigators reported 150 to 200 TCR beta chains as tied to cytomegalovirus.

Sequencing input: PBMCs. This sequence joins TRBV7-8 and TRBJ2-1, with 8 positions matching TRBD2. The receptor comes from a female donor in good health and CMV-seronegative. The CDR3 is CASSSSGGGGTYNEQFF. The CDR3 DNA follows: TGTGCCAGCAGCTCCAGTGGAGGCGGGGGGACTTACAATGAGCAGTTCTTC. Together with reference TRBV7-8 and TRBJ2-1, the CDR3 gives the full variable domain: GAGVSQSPRYKVAKRGQDVALRCDPISGHVSLFWYQQALGQGPEFLTYFQNEAQLDKSGLPSDRFFAERPEGSVSTLKIQRTQQEDSAVYLCASSSSGGGGTYNEQFFGPGTRLTVL.